These 5 T cell receptor beta chains were all obtained from the same sample, sequenced in a study of blood T cells in healthy people across ages. Primers used in a second PCR of about 6 to 12 cycles were a sample-barcoded 5' primer and a J-beta primer mix. Via MiXCR, TCRdb re-called the 5' RACE reads, giving one row per CDR3 protein. The sample yields 600,000 to 650,000 distinct CDR3 sequences, 58% seen once. Sequencing input: blood. These receptor sequences come from a man aged 55 to 69 in good health.

V and J are TRBV6-1 and TRBJ1-5; no firm D call. The CDR3 length is 12 residues. Trimming took off 1 base at V and 5 bases at J, with 3 bases between the two ends. Germline-derived CDR1 and CDR2 are MNHNS and SASEGT. CDR3 amino acids: CASSEVHQPQHF. The CDR3 DNA follows: TGTGCCAGCAGTGAAGTTCATCAGCCCCAGCATTTT.

V usage is TRBV29-1 and J usage is TRBJ2-3; D is perhaps TRBD1 or TRBD2 (7 bases each). The CDR3 length is 14 residues. Germline values: CDR1 SQVTM, CDR2 ANQGSEA. Trimming stripped 8 bases from V and 1 base from J, with 16 bases between. Here the CDR3 reads CSTDREGGTDTQYF. The CDR3 DNA is TGCAGCACCGACAGGGAGGGCGGCACAGATACGCAGTATTTT.

This chain uses TRBV11-2 with TRBJ2-1; D unresolved. This CDR3 has 14 residues. Germline CDR1 is SGHAT and CDR2 is FQNNGV. Deletions cut 5 bases from V and 4 bases from J, with 12 bases between. CDR3: CASSRPSRYNEQFF. CDR3 coding DNA: TGTGCCAGCAGCCGGCCCTCAAGATACAATGAGCAGTTCTTC.

The chain combines TRBV20-1 with TRBJ1-1; 8 bases are a match to TRBD1. The trim removed 5 bases at V and 0 bases at J, leaving 2 bases unmatched. This CDR3 region has 13 residues. Germline V gene sequence: CDR1 DFQATT, CDR2 SNEGSKA (reference sequence). CDR3 region: CSAWTGMNTEAFF. DNA of the CDR3: TGCAGTGCTTGGACAGGGATGAACACTGAAGCTTTCTTT.

The rearrangement links TRBV4-2 to TRBJ2-4; 9 bases match TRBD2. This CDR3 contains 19 residues. Germline-derived CDR1 and CDR2 are LGHNA and YNFKEQ. Losses at the gene ends were 1 base for V and 2 bases for J; bases not matched to a gene: 12. The CDR3 sequence is CASSQGLGGGALTKNIQYF. The CDR3, as DNA: TGTGCCAGCAGCCAAGGGTTAGGCGGGGGGGCCTTAACCAAAAACATTCAGTACTTC.